The 18 T cell receptor beta chains below all came from one sample that was sequenced in a study of technical replicates of blood from a handful of donors. The assay was immunoSEQ multiplex PCR, and TCRdb's table has in-frame clones only and misses some. The sample yields about 82,000 clones, over 90% seen once. Sequencing was done on a sample of T cells isolated from PBMCs. These receptor sequences come from a human donor in good health.

This clone was observed a single time. The chain combines TRBV6-5 with TRBJ1-4, with D tentatively TRBD1 (5 bases). Germline V CDR1 and CDR2: MNHEY, SVGAGI. This CDR3 has 15 amino acids. V gave up 0 bases and J gave up 3 bases, with 8 bases separating them. The CDR3 DNA sequence: TGTGCCAGCAGTTACTCGACAGCCTCTAATGAAAAACTGTTTTTT. Its protein product is CASSYSTASNEKLFF.

The chain couples TRBV30 to TRBJ2-7, with 9 bases aligning to TRBD1. Germline assignment: CDR1 GTSNPN and CDR2 SVGIG (reference sequence). The V gene end was trimmed by 2 bases and the J gene end by 3 bases; junction bases not matched to a gene: 2. This CDR3 is 13 amino acids long. The CDR3 reads CAWSRDRDYEQYF. The CDR3 bases are TGTGCCTGGAGTCGGGACAGGGACTACGAGCAGTACTTC.

The chain has TRBV18 and TRBJ1-5; D uncertain. The CDR3 consists of 12 residues. V lost 2 bases and J 9 bases, leaving 8 bases between the germline ends. The germline gives CDR1 KGHSH, CDR2 LQKENI. CDR3 DNA: TGTGCCAGCTCACCAGCAGGAAGGCCCCAGCATTTT. It is translated as CASSPAGRPQHF. The full variable domain, rest sourced from reference TRBV18 and TRBJ1-5, is NAGVMQNPRHLVRRRGQEARLRCSPMKGHSHVYWYRQLPEEGLKFMVYLQKENIIDESGMPKERFSAEFPKEGPSILRIQQVVRGDSAAYFCASSPAGRPQHFGDGTRLSIL.

The chain couples TRBV5-4 to TRBJ2-7; 9 positions agree with TRBD2. V shed 5 bases, J shed 4 bases, and the junction held 7 bases outside the gene matches. This CDR3 comprises 14 residues. Germline V gene lookup returns CDR1 SGHNT and CDR2 YYREEE (reference sequence). The CDR3 DNA is TGTGCCAGCAGAAGCGGGAGGTCCTCTTACGAGCAGTACTTC. Residues: CASRSGRSSYEQYF.

V gene TRBV9 combines with J gene TRBJ1-5; no firm D call. Germline CDR1 and CDR2: SGDLS and YYNGEE. CDR3 length: 15 amino acids. Deletions cut 0 bases from V and 0 bases from J, with 7 bases between. CDR3 nucleotide sequence: TGTGCCAGCAGCGTAGGAGGGAATAGCAATCAGCCCCAGCATTTT. Translation gives CASSVGGNSNQPQHF.

V gene TRBV6-4 combines with J gene TRBJ2-7; 9 nucleotides match TRBD1. This CDR3 has 13 residues. The V gene end was trimmed by 11 bases and the J gene end by 3 bases; junction bases not matched to a gene: 8. The germline V gene has CDR1 MRHNA and CDR2 SNTAGT. The CDR3 DNA sequence: TGTGCCCTCCCCGGGACAGGGCTCTACGAGCAGTACTTC. Protein product: CALPGTGLYEQYF.

This chain joins TRBV4-3 and TRBJ2-1; D might be TRBD2 (6 bases). Trimming removed 0 bases from V and 3 bases from J, with 12 bases in between. There are 16 residues in the CDR3. CDR1 is LGHNA, CDR2 YSLEER, per germline. The CDR3 DNA reads as TGCGCCAGCAGCCAAGAGAGAGGGCGGGGCTACAATGAGCAGTTCTTC. Translating gives CASSQERGRGYNEQFF.

This rearrangement joins TRBV4-2 to TRBJ2-1; 11 bases map to TRBD2. With 3 bases clipped from V and 8 bases from J, the junction kept 6 bases outside the gene matches. Per the germline V gene, CDR1 is LGHNA and CDR2 is YNFKEQ. The CDR3 loop spans 15 amino acids. CDR3 nucleotide sequence: TGTGCCAGCAGCCATTTAGGACTAGCGGGCTATGAGCAGTTCTTC. Encoded protein: CASSHLGLAGYEQFF.

CDR3 sequence (DNA): TGCGCCAGCAGCCCACCACCGGGACTAGTTTTTGTTTTGTCCGGGGAGCTGTTTTTT. Residues: CASSPPPGLVFVLSGELFF. This chain links TRBV4-1 with TRBJ2-2, with 8 bases fitting TRBD2. This CDR3 is 19 amino acids long. Germline CDR1 and CDR2: MGHRA and YSYEKL. J was trimmed by 6 bases and V by 4 bases; bases with no gene match: 19.

This chain joins TRBV28 and TRBJ2-2; D is unclear. CDR1 is MDHEN, CDR2 SYDVKM, per germline. V lost 7 bases and J lost 5, with 11 bases in between. This CDR3 contains 13 residues. Here the CDR3 DNA reads TGTGCCAGCACCGTGACTTTGACCGGGGAGCTGTTTTTT. Its translation: CASTVTLTGELFF.

The genes are TRBV29-1 and TRBJ2-1; 7 bases are a match to TRBD2. This CDR3 contains 10 residues. Unmatched junction bases numbered 0, after V lost 4 bases and J lost 9 bases. Germline CDR1 is SQVTM and CDR2 is ANQGSEA. The CDR3 is CSVGGGEQFF. The CDR3 coding sequence is TGCAGCGTTGGCGGGGGTGAGCAGTTCTTC.

Notes on this clone: The sample carries other DNA sequences with the same CDR3. The chain uses TRBV27 and TRBJ2-7; TRBD1 might be the D (5 bases). Germline CDR1 reads MNHEY; CDR2 reads SMNVEV (reference sequence). V dropped 3 bases and J dropped 1 base, with 7 bases sitting between them. The length of the CDR3 is 13 residues. The CDR3 bases are TGTGCCAGCAGTTTGGGGCAGTCCTACGAGCAGTACTTC. Its protein is CASSLGQSYEQYF.

The chain recombines TRBV7-9 with TRBJ1-4; 10 bases fit TRBD1. The CDR3 length is 14 residues. Trimming cost V 5 bases and J 8 bases; bases outside gene matches: 5. In germline, CDR1 is SEHNR, CDR2 FQNEAQ (reference sequence). The CDR3 nucleotides are TGTGCCAGCAGCGGGGACAGGGGAGAGGAAAAACTGTTTTTT. It translates to CASSGDRGEEKLFF.

A note on this clone: An end of the junction does not agree with germline; a read error may underlie this. This chain connects TRBV15 to TRBJ2-5; 8 nucleotides line up with TRBD1. Germline CDR1 reads LNHNV; CDR2 reads YYDKDF (reference sequence). The CDR3 covers 15 residues. As DNA, the CDR3 is TGTGCCACCAGCAGAGTACAGGGGGAGCAAGTGACCCAGTACTTC. It specifies CATSRVQGEQVTQYF.

The chain combines TRBV6-5 with TRBJ1-1; D might be TRBD1 (6 bases). V shed 8 bases and J shed 6 bases, with 13 bases lying between them. The CDR3 has 12 residues. Germline CDR1 MNHEY, CDR2 SVGAGI. The CDR3 loop reads CASLPRGSEAFF. The CDR3 region has the DNA TGTGCCAGCCTCCCGAGGGGGTCTGAAGCTTTCTTT.

The table lists this clone with a count of one. The chain is built from TRBV10-3 and TRBJ1-1; no clear D gene. The CDR3 extends over 11 amino acids. Germline V gene sequence: CDR1 ENHRY, CDR2 SYGVKD. V gave up 4 bases and J gave up 4 bases, with 4 bases separating them. This CDR3 reads CAISGPTEAFF. CDR3 sequence (DNA): TGTGCCATCAGTGGGCCCACTGAAGCTTTCTTT.

The chain recombines TRBV6-4 with TRBJ1-1; maybe TRBD1 (6 bases). V lost 0 bases to trimming and J lost 11 bases, with 13 bases between them. The CDR3 contains 13 residues. Germline-derived CDR1 and CDR2 are MRHNA and SNTAGT. DNA for the CDR3: TGTGCCAGCAGTGACTCTGCCGGGACAAAGGCTTTCTTT. This sequence encodes CASSDSAGTKAFF.

The chain employs TRBV2 and TRBJ2-7, with 10 bases identical to TRBD1. The CDR3 spans 14 residues. Looked up from germline, CDR1 is SNHLY and CDR2 is FYNNEI. Unmatched junction bases numbered 5, after V lost 6 bases and J lost 3 bases. CDR3 residues: CASRTGTGDYEQYF. The CDR3 coding sequence is TGTGCCAGCAGGACCGGGACAGGGGACTACGAGCAGTACTTC.